The 6 T cell receptor beta chains below were found in one sample sequenced in a study of T cells in Graves' hyperthyroidism and ophthalmopathy. Regions amplified from RNA transcripts were the TCR beta CDR3 regions. Researchers ran a first-round RT-PCR on the TCR CDR3 using the HTBI primer set. TCRdb re-called the multiplex PCR reads through MiXCR, storing one row per CDR3 protein. The sample yields a few hundred thousand distinct CDR3 sequences, around a sixth seen once. Sequencing was carried out using blood. The receptors stem from a woman aged 25 to 45 with Graves' hyperthyroidism.

The chain couples TRBV2 to TRBJ2-7; D unresolved. CDR1 is SNHLY and CDR2 is FYNNEI in the germline V gene. V was clipped by 5 bases and J by 6 bases, with 14 bases between them. The CDR3 is made up of 13 amino acids. The CDR3 loop reads CASSPRTRSEQYF. DNA of the CDR3: TGTGCCAGCAGTCCGCGGACCCGTAGCGAGCAGTACTTC.

This clonotype was recorded at least ten times. The V gene is TRBV12-5, the J gene TRBJ2-1; 11 bases align to TRBD2. CDR3 length equals 18 residues. With 0 bases clipped from V and 5 bases from J, the junction kept 9 bases outside the gene matches. Per germline, CDR1 LGHNT and CDR2 FRNRAP. CDR3 protein: CASGLVLSSGRTHNEQFF. The CDR3 DNA reads as TGTGCTAGTGGTTTGGTACTATCTAGCGGGAGGACTCACAATGAGCAGTTCTTC.

The J gene is TRBJ2-1, the V gene TRBV9, with D possibly TRBD2 on 6 matching bases. The CDR3 has 16 amino acids. The germline V gene has CDR1 SGDLS and CDR2 YYNGEE. V was pared by 3 bases and J by 4 bases, with 17 bases between. CDR3 DNA: TGTGCCAGCAGCGCTAGAGGATCGGGGGATTACAATGAGCAGTTCTTC. Amino acid sequence: CASSARGSGDYNEQFF.

The chain's CDR3 is CASSERAGEQYF. CDR3 DNA: TGTGCCAGCAGCGAAAGGGCGGGGGAGCAGTACTTC. The chain has TRBV27 and TRBJ2-7, with D perhaps matching TRBD2 (6 bases). This CDR3 is 12 amino acids long. Germline-derived CDR1 and CDR2 are MNHEY and SMNVEV (reference sequence). V lost 6 bases, J lost 7 bases, and 13 bases lay in between.

In its sample, this clonotype was seen many times. V is TRBV7-9 and J is TRBJ1-1; TRBD1 agrees at 7 bases. Germline trimming cut 2 bases from V and 5 bases from J; bases unmatched to any gene: 11. Germline CDR1 and CDR2: SEHNR and FQNEAQ (reference sequence). This CDR3 has 16 residues. The CDR3 sequence: CASSLSGRGRGTEAFF. The CDR3 region has the DNA TGTGCCAGCAGCTTATCGGGCAGGGGGAGAGGAACTGAAGCTTTCTTT.

The J gene is TRBJ2-1, the V gene TRBV2; 7 bases fit TRBD1. V dropped 4 bases and J dropped 10; count of bases not matched to a gene: 1. Per the germline V gene, CDR1 is SNHLY and CDR2 is FYNNEI. CDR3 length: 11 amino acids. CDR3 nucleotide sequence: TGTGCCAGCAGTGCGGGACAGGAGCAGTTCTTC. Translated, it gives CASSAGQEQFF. The variable domain in full, completed from reference TRBV2 and TRBJ2-1, reads EPEVTQTPSHQVTQMGQEVILRCVPISNHLYFYWYRQILGQKVEFLVSFYNNEISEKSEIFDDQFSVERPDGSNFTLKIRSTKLEDSAMYFCASSAGQEQFFGPGTRLTVL.